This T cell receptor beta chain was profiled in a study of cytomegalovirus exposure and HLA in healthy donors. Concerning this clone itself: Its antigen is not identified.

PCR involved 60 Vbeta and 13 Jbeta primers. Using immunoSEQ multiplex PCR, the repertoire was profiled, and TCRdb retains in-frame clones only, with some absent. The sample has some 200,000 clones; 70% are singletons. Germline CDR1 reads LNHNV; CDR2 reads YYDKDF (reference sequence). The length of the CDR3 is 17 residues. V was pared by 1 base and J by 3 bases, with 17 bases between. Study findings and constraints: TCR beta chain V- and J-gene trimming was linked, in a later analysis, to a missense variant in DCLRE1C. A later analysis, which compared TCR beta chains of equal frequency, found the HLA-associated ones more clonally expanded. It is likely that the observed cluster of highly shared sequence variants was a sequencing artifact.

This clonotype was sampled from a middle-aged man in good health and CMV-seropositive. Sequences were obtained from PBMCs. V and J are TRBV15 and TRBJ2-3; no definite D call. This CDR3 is CATSRVQDHTYTDTQYF. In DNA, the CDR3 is TGTGCCACCAGCAGAGTGCAGGATCACACTTATACAGATACGCAGTATTTT.